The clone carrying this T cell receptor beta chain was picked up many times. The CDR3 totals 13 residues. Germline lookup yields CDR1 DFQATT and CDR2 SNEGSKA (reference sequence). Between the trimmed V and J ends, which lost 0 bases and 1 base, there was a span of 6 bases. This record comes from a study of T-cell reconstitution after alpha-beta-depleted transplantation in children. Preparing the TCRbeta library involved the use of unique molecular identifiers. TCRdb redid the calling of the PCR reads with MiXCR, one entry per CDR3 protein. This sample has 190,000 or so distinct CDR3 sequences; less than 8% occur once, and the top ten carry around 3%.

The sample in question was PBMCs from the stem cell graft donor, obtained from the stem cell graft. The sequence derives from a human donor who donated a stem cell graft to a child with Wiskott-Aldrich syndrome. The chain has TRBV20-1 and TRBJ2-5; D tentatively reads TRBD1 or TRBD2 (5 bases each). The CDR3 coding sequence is TGCAGTGCTAGAGATGGGGGCCAAGAGACCCAGTACTTC. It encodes CSARDGGQETQYF.